These 24 T cell receptor beta chains share one sample of origin, sequenced in a study of sequential checkpoint blockade in melanoma. Treatment denoted: randomized to nivolumab then ipilimumab (arm A) or the reverse (arm B). The table came from immunoSEQ multiplex PCR; TCRdb's copy has only in-frame clones and leaves some out. The sample consists of roughly 6,000 clones, roughly 50% of them appearing once. The specimen comprised CD8+ T cells sorted from blood (inferred from file names), sampled from a patient given nivolumab and ipilimumab in sequence. The receptors derive from a human patient with melanoma. Some clones in this sample may be carry-over from other donors' samples.

In DNA, the CDR3 is TGTGCCAGCAGCCGTGGACAGGGGTCAAAACGTTACGAGCAGTACTTC. Protein product: CASSRGQGSKRYEQYF. The chain joins TRBV14 to TRBJ2-7; TRBD1 agrees at 9 bases. Unmatched junction bases numbered 11, after V lost 4 bases and J lost 4 bases. Germline-derived CDR1 and CDR2 are SGHDN and FVKESK. The CDR3 spans 16 residues.

This chain connects TRBV4-1 to TRBJ2-7; D possibly corresponds to TRBD1 (5 bases). This CDR3 region has 13 residues. Trimming stripped 3 bases from V and 1 base from J, with 7 bases between. Per germline, CDR1 MGHRA and CDR2 YSYEKL. The CDR3 spells CASSHTGSYEQYF. In DNA, the CDR3 is TGCGCCAGCAGCCACACAGGATCCTACGAGCAGTACTTC.

This chain uses TRBV28 with TRBJ2-7; 7 bases match TRBD1. Germline V lookup: CDR1 MDHEN, CDR2 SYDVKM. Unmatched junction bases numbered 6, after V lost 2 bases and J lost 5 bases. The CDR3 extends over 14 amino acids. The CDR3 is CASSLRGPHNEQYF. As DNA, the CDR3 is TGTGCCAGCAGTTTAAGGGGGCCGCACAACGAGCAGTACTTC. The full variable domain, in which reference TRBV28 and TRBJ2-7 provide the parts outside the CDR3, is DVKVTQSSRYLVKRTGEKVFLECVQDMDHENMFWYRQDPGLGLRLIYFSYDVKMKEKGDIPEGYSVSREKKERFSLILESASTNQTSMYLCASSLRGPHNEQYFGPGTRLTVT.

The V gene is TRBV29-1, the J gene TRBJ2-7, with a tentative D call TRBD1 (6 bases). Germline lookup yields CDR1 SQVTM and CDR2 ANQGSEA. This CDR3 has 12 residues. Trimming pared 4 bases from V and 0 bases from J, leaving 7 bases between. The CDR3 bases are TGCAGCGTTGGGGACAACTCCTACGAGCAGTACTTC. This sequence encodes CSVGDNSYEQYF.

In its sample, this clone was seen a few times. This rearrangement joins TRBV6-5 to TRBJ1-6, with 9 positions matching TRBD1. The CDR3 runs 15 residues. Per the germline V gene, CDR1 is MNHEY and CDR2 is SVGAGI. J lost 8 bases, V lost 6 bases, and 8 bases had no gene match. Here the CDR3 reads CASRIRDRVDSPLHF. In nucleotides, the CDR3 is TGTGCCAGCAGAATCCGGGACAGGGTAGATTCACCCCTCCACTTT.

This clone occurred once. The chain employs TRBV27 and TRBJ2-1, with TRBD2 identical over 7 bases. This CDR3 has 16 residues. From germline, CDR1 is MNHEY and CDR2 SMNVEV (reference sequence). V lost 5 bases, J lost 0 bases, and 7 bases stayed unmatched. DNA for the CDR3: TGTGCCAGCAGTCTAGCGGCCGGGGGCTCCTACAATGAGCAGTTCTTC. Its translation: CASSLAAGGSYNEQFF.

The gene calls are TRBV27 and TRBJ2-7; 7 nucleotides agree with TRBD1. The CDR3 contains 12 residues. CDR1 MNHEY and CDR2 SMNVEV come from the germline V gene (reference sequence). V shed 5 bases and J 4 bases; nucleotides not matched to a gene: 2. In nucleotides, the CDR3 is TGTGCCAGCAGTACCAGGGGGTACGAGCAGTACTTC. This translates into CASSTRGYEQYF.

The chain uses TRBV6-5 and TRBJ2-7; 8 nucleotides line up with TRBD1. Trimming cost V 6 bases and J 1 base; bases outside gene matches: 8. Germline V lookup: CDR1 MNHEY, CDR2 SVGAGI. The CDR3 loop spans 15 amino acids. Written as DNA, the CDR3 is TGTGCCAGCAGGCCCGGGACAGGCCTTTCCTACGAGCAGTACTTC. This encodes CASRPGTGLSYEQYF.

As for this clone: The junction departs from the called germline gene at one end, perhaps through a read error. V usage is TRBV28 and J usage is TRBJ2-7; 9 bases are shared with TRBD1. Germline V CDR1 and CDR2: MDHEN, SYDVKM. CDR3 length equals 14 residues. CDR3 amino acids: CASRETGGSHEQYF. The CDR3 bases are TGTGCCAGCAGAGAAACAGGGGGCTCCCACGAGCAGTACTTC.

This chain links TRBV6-5 with TRBJ2-7; D remains unclear. This CDR3 contains 12 residues. Germline V gives CDR1 MNHEY, CDR2 SVGAGI. Trimming took 0 bases from V and 7 from J, leaving 7 bases between them. The CDR3 sequence is CASSYSGREQYF. CDR3 in DNA: TGTGCCAGCAGTTACTCCGGCAGGGAGCAGTACTTC.

The CDR3 loop reads CASSFPLAGSSTYEQYF. The DNA of the CDR3 is TGTGCCAGCAGTTTCCCCTTGGCGGGCTCTAGCACCTACGAGCAGTACTTC. The chain joins TRBV28 to TRBJ2-7; D perhaps matches TRBD2 (5 bases). Trimming removed 3 bases from V and 2 bases from J, with 20 bases in between. The CDR3 sequence is 17 residues long. Per germline, CDR1 MDHEN and CDR2 SYDVKM.

The rearrangement links TRBV5-4 to TRBJ1-2, with D tentatively TRBD1 (5 bases). This CDR3 comprises 15 residues. The germline CDR1 and CDR2 sequences are SGHNT and YYREEE (reference sequence). The V end lost 0 bases, the J end lost 6 bases, and 15 bases lay between the germline ends. The CDR3 DNA is TGTGCCAGCAGCTTGGGCTTCAGGGAGGTGGATGGCTACACCTTC. It translates to CASSLGFREVDGYTF.

This clone turned up a few times. V is TRBV7-2 and J is TRBJ2-7; 11 nucleotides agree with TRBD1. Germline CDR1 reads SGHTA; CDR2 reads FQGNSA. The CDR3 has 15 residues. Germline trimming cut 5 bases from V and 3 bases from J; bases unmatched to any gene: 6. CDR3 bases: TGTGCCAGCAGCGCCCGGACAGGGGGCTACTACGAGCAGTACTTC. The encoded protein is CASSARTGGYYEQYF.

This chain connects TRBV6-5 to TRBJ2-6; the D gene is possibly TRBD2 (6 bases). The ends were cut back, 3 bases at V and 1 base at J, with 10 bases in the middle. Germline-derived CDR1 and CDR2 are MNHEY and SVGAGI. The CDR3 loop spans 16 amino acids. DNA of the CDR3: TGTGCCAGCAGTTATGTGGGAGGATCTGGGGCCAACGTCCTGACTTTC. Protein product: CASSYVGGSGANVLTF.

The chain links TRBV25-1 to TRBJ2-7, with 8 positions matching TRBD2. Germline V lookup: CDR1 MGHDK, CDR2 SYGVNS. Trimming at V came to 6 bases and at J to 2 bases, leaving 3 bases not matched to a gene. The CDR3 runs to 13 residues. CDR3 in amino acids: CASSPGGAYEQYF. As DNA, the CDR3 is TGTGCCAGCAGCCCGGGGGGGGCCTACGAGCAGTACTTC.

The chain uses TRBV10-3 and TRBJ1-2, with D perhaps TRBD1 (5 bases). V was clipped by 0 bases and J by 4 bases, with 9 bases between them. The germline CDR1 and CDR2 sequences are ENHRY and SYGVKD. The CDR3 is made up of 14 amino acids. CDR3: CAISESPTVYGYTF. The CDR3 coding sequence is TGTGCCATCAGTGAGTCTCCGACAGTCTATGGCTACACCTTC.

The chain recombines TRBV5-1 with TRBJ2-5; 8 bases fit TRBD1. CDR1 SGHRS and CDR2 YFSETQ come from the germline V gene. The trim removed 3 bases at V and 1 base at J, leaving 5 bases unmatched. This CDR3 region has 15 residues. The DNA for the CDR3 is TGCGCCAGCAGCTATGCAGGGGGCGTCCAAGAGACCCAGTACTTC. Protein: CASSYAGGVQETQYF.

This clone was counted only a few times. The chain carries TRBV7-2 and TRBJ2-7, with D possibly matching TRBD1 (6 bases). CDR1 is SGHTA and CDR2 is FQGNSA in the germline V gene. The CDR3 consists of 14 residues. The ends were cut back, 5 bases at V and 2 bases at J, with 13 bases in the middle. DNA for the CDR3: TGTGCCAGCAGCCAGTCGACAGGACCCTACGAGCAGTACTTC. Protein: CASSQSTGPYEQYF.

The chain couples TRBV2 to TRBJ1-5; 8 bases are a match to TRBD1. The CDR3 has 14 residues. V lost 6 bases and J lost 5; bases outside the gene matches: 6. CDR1 is SNHLY, CDR2 FYNNEI, per germline. The CDR3 nucleotides are TGTGCCAGCAGCGATTGGACAGGGCATCAGCCCCAGCATTTT. It yields the protein CASSDWTGHQPQHF.

This clone has more than one count but fewer than ten. This chain connects TRBV19 to TRBJ2-7, with 10 positions matching TRBD1. Trimming took 5 bases from V and 4 from J; bases not matched to a gene: 5. The germline V gene encodes CDR1 LNHDA and CDR2 SQIVND (reference sequence). The length of the CDR3 is 14 residues. The CDR3, as DNA: TGTGCCAGTAGTTCCCGGGACAGGGGATACGAGCAGTACTTC. Translated, it gives CASSSRDRGYEQYF.

This clone turned up a few times. The V and J genes are TRBV19 and TRBJ1-2; TRBD1 agrees at 8 bases. This CDR3 has 15 residues. V shed 3 bases, J shed 2 bases, and the junction held 5 bases outside the gene matches. Germline-derived CDR1 and CDR2 are LNHDA and SQIVND (reference sequence). The CDR3 DNA reads TGTGCCAGTAGTATGGGACAGGAACCCAACTATGGCTACACCTTC. It specifies CASSMGQEPNYGYTF.

This clone came up many times. The V and J genes are TRBV19 and TRBJ1-2; no definite D call. The CDR3 length is 13 residues. In germline, CDR1 is LNHDA, CDR2 SQIVND (reference sequence). V shed 1 base and J shed 4 bases, with 7 bases lying between them. CDR3 coding DNA: TGTGCCAGTAGTATAGGAGGGAGCTATGGCTACACCTTC. This encodes CASSIGGSYGYTF. Supplemented by reference TRBV19 and TRBJ1-2, the full variable domain reads DGGITQSPKYLFRKEGQNVTLSCEQNLNHDAMYWYRQDPGQGLRLIYYSQIVNDFQKGDIAEGYSVSREKKESFPLTVTSAQKNPTAFYLCASSIGGSYGYTFGSGTRLTVV.

This clone was detected only a few times. This sequence joins TRBV7-9 and TRBJ1-1; D remains ambiguous. The ends were cut back, 5 bases at V and 1 base at J, with 8 bases in the middle. Germline V CDR1 and CDR2: SEHNR, FQNEAQ (reference sequence). The CDR3 sequence is 13 residues long. The CDR3 region has the DNA TGTGCCAGCAGCGTGAACAGGAACACTGAAGCTTTCTTT. Translating gives CASSVNRNTEAFF.

This clone has a single count. The rearrangement uses TRBV4-1 and TRBJ1-1, with D possibly being TRBD1 (5 bases). V was cut by 0 bases and J by 4 bases, with 12 bases left in between. CDR1 and CDR2 from the germline V gene are MGHRA and YSYEKL. The CDR3 is 15 residues long. CDR3 sequence (DNA): TGCGCCAGCAGCCAAGATGGGGGGTCGGGCACTGAAGCTTTCTTT. Amino acid sequence: CASSQDGGSGTEAFF.